This T cell receptor beta chain was documented in a study of shared T cell receptors in the human thymus. Germline-derived CDR1 and CDR2 are SGHTA and FQGNSA. V trimming: 7 bases; J trimming: 9 bases; junction bases outside the gene matches: 14. CDR3 length equals 16 residues. Sequenced by immunoSEQ multiplex PCR; TCRdb stores in-frame clones only, minus some. The sample has some 760,000 clones, approximately 85% seen once. The sample was also linked to a second study, of human thymus T cells. As that report states: Thymus tissue for the work was resected from patients undergoing corrective heart surgery. Unrelated individuals were reported by related research to share highly overlapping thymic repertoires.

The sequenced sample was thymocytes. This clonotype originated in a girl in the first two years of life with a congenital heart defect. The V gene is TRBV7-2, the J gene TRBJ1-6; 8 bases are a match to TRBD1. The CDR3 reads CASTLLSGQGTSPLHF. The CDR3 coding sequence is TGTGCCAGCACCCTCCTTTCTGGACAGGGCACTTCACCCCTCCACTTT.